One sample yielded the 19 T cell receptor beta chains listed below, sequenced in a study of memory CD8 T cells in hepatitis C reinfection. Stated time point: peak reinfection, 3 to 8 weeks after reinfection detection. The sorted cells went straight to TCR sequencing with no prior in vitro expansion. The method was immunoSEQ multiplex PCR; TCRdb's version includes in-frame clones alone and lacks a portion of them. The sample has a few thousand clones, 80% to 90% seen once. Sequencing input: naive CD8+ T cells sorted from blood. Every receptor here comes from a man aged 45-60 years with hepatitis C virus infection.

The genes are TRBV9 and TRBJ2-3; 7 bases line up with TRBD2. The CDR3 contains 17 residues. Germline V gene lookup returns CDR1 SGDLS and CDR2 YYNGEE. Losses at the gene ends were 7 bases for V and 1 base for J; bases not matched to a gene: 15. The DNA for the CDR3 is TGTGCCAGCGGCACCGGGACTACCCCTTGGGGCACAGATACGCAGTATTTT. Translated: CASGTGTTPWGTDTQYF.

The chain recombines TRBV5-6 with TRBJ1-1; TRBD1 aligns across 8 bases. The CDR3 has 15 amino acids. Germline V CDR1 and CDR2: SGHDT, YYEEEE. The ends lost 3 bases at V and 4 bases at J; junction bases unmatched: 8. This chain's CDR3 is CASSSERTGRTEAFF. In nucleotides, the CDR3 is TGTGCCAGCAGCTCTGAGAGGACAGGGCGCACTGAAGCTTTCTTT.

The chain recombines TRBV27 with TRBJ2-1; 13 nucleotides line up with TRBD2. V was pared by 2 bases and J by 6 bases, with 10 bases of the junction left unmatched. The germline V gene has CDR1 MNHEY and CDR2 SMNVEV (reference sequence). The CDR3 is 18 residues long. For the CDR3, the DNA is TGTGCCAGCAGTTTACCCCACGTACTAGCGGGAGGGTTCAATGAGCAGTTCTTC. Its protein product is CASSLPHVLAGGFNEQFF.

Relative to its sample, this clone is hyperexpanded. The J gene is TRBJ2-3, the V gene TRBV4-3, with 8 bases fitting TRBD2. Germline lookup yields CDR1 LGHNA and CDR2 YSLEER. The CDR3 loop spans 14 amino acids. V gave up 3 bases and J gave up 6 bases; unmatched junction bases: 5. CDR3 in amino acids: CASSQGAGVDTQYF. The CDR3 nucleotides read TGCGCCAGCAGCCAGGGAGCGGGAGTGGATACGCAGTATTTT.

On this clone: At one boundary the junction diverges from the germline segment, which might be a read error. The chain carries TRBV19 and TRBJ2-2; 13 bases are shared with TRBD2. The length of the CDR3 is 18 residues. The germline V gene encodes CDR1 LNHDA and CDR2 SQIVND (reference sequence). CDR3 region: CASSPRTSGRGNPGELFF. In nucleotides, the CDR3 is TGTGCCAGTAGTCCGCGGACTAGCGGGAGAGGGAACCCCGGGGAGCTGTTTTTT. Full variable domain (remainder filled in from reference TRBV19 and TRBJ2-2): DGGITQSPKYLFRKEGQNVTLSCEQNLNHDAMYWYRQDPGQGLRLIYYSQIVNDFQKGDIAEGYSVSREKKESFPLTVTSAQKNPTAFYLCASSPRTSGRGNPGELFFGEGSRLTVL.

The chain has TRBV27 and TRBJ1-1, with D maybe TRBD1 (5 bases). The ends were cut back, 2 bases at V and 6 bases at J, with 10 bases in the middle. Looked up from germline, CDR1 is MNHEY and CDR2 is SMNVEV (reference sequence). The CDR3 loop spans 13 amino acids. The CDR3 reads CASSLMGEAEAFF. CDR3 DNA: TGTGCCAGCAGTTTAATGGGGGAGGCTGAAGCTTTCTTT.

The CDR3 reads CASSPEGGWTEAFF. CDR3 nucleotides: TGCGCCAGCAGCCCCGAGGGGGGGTGGACTGAAGCTTTCTTT. This sequence joins TRBV4-1 and TRBJ1-1, with D possibly matching TRBD1 (6 bases). Trimming left V 4 bases short and J 5 bases short, with 14 bases between. This CDR3 region has 14 residues. CDR1 and CDR2 (germline): MGHRA, YSYEKL.

V usage is TRBV14 and J usage is TRBJ2-1; 10 nucleotides match TRBD2. CDR1 is SGHDN and CDR2 is FVKESK in the germline V gene. J was trimmed by 8 bases and V by 3 bases; bases with no gene match: 13. CDR3 length: 17 residues. The CDR3 here is CASSQGVLAGVIDEQFF. As DNA, the CDR3 is TGTGCCAGCAGCCAGGGGGTTCTAGCGGGAGTGATAGATGAGCAGTTCTTC.

This chain uses TRBV30 with TRBJ2-7; the match to TRBD1 covers 8 bases. The length of the CDR3 is 12 residues. Losses at the gene ends were 4 bases for V and 7 bases for J; bases not matched to a gene: 6. CDR1 is GTSNPN, CDR2 SVGIG, per germline (reference sequence). The CDR3 bases are TGTGCCTGGACCGGACAGGGCTGGGAGCAGTACTTC. Its translation is CAWTGQGWEQYF. The full variable domain, in which reference TRBV30 and TRBJ2-7 provide the parts outside the CDR3, is SQTIHQWPATLVQPVGSPLSLECTVEGTSNPNLYWYRQAAGRGLQLLFYSVGIGQISSEVPQNLSASRPQDRQFILSSKKLLLSDSGFYLCAWTGQGWEQYFGPGTRLTVT.

The chain links TRBV7-8 to TRBJ2-7; D ambiguous. CDR3 length: 15 amino acids. Per the germline V gene, CDR1 is SGHVS and CDR2 is FQNEAQ. Trimming took off 0 bases at V and 4 bases at J, with 13 bases between the two ends. The CDR3 here is CASSLASASGYEQYF. The CDR3 DNA sequence: TGTGCCAGCAGCTTAGCATCAGCGTCGGGTTACGAGCAGTACTTC.

Judged by abundance, this clone is hyperexpanded. V gene TRBV11-3 combines with J gene TRBJ1-1; 8 nucleotides agree with TRBD1. Germline CDR1 is SGHNT and CDR2 is YENEEA. This CDR3 comprises 17 residues. The V and J ends lost 1 base and 6 bases, in that order; junction bases with no gene match: 13. The CDR3 sequence: CASSLGFGQGASAEAFF. The CDR3 nucleotides are TGTGCCAGCAGCTTAGGGTTTGGCCAGGGGGCGAGCGCTGAAGCTTTCTTT.

V gene TRBV7-2 combines with J gene TRBJ1-3; 8 positions agree with TRBD1. Per the germline V gene, CDR1 is SGHTA and CDR2 is FQGNSA. V was pared by 4 bases and J by 8 bases, with 7 bases of the junction left unmatched. The CDR3 runs 14 residues. CDR3 in amino acids: CASSSQGGLDTIYF. The CDR3 nucleotides are TGTGCCAGCAGCTCACAGGGGGGGTTGGACACCATATATTTT. Based on the CDR3 plus reference TRBV7-2 and TRBJ1-3, the full variable domain is GAGVSQSPSNKVTEKGKDVELRCDPISGHTALYWYRQSLGQGLEFLIYFQGNSAPDKSGLPSDRFSAERTGGSVSTLTIQRTQQEDSAVYLCASSSQGGLDTIYFGEGSWLTVV.

The gene calls are TRBV11-3 and TRBJ2-7, with 9 bases that match TRBD1. This CDR3 region has 19 residues. Germline V gives CDR1 SGHNT, CDR2 YENEEA. Germline trimming cut 5 bases from V and 4 bases from J; bases unmatched to any gene: 21. In DNA, the CDR3 is TGTGCCAGCAGCCCAGCGGGACAGGGACTGTTAACCCCATCGTACGAGCAGTACTTC. Encoded protein: CASSPAGQGLLTPSYEQYF.

This chain links TRBV6-5 with TRBJ1-2; 7 bases match TRBD1. J gave up 4 bases and V 5 bases, and 10 bases lay outside the gene matches. Germline V gene data show CDR1 as MNHEY and CDR2 as SVGAGI. The CDR3 runs 15 residues. The CDR3 DNA reads as TGTGCCAGCAGTACGTCAGGGGGGCCCTCCTATGGCTACACCTTC. This gives the protein CASSTSGGPSYGYTF.

The chain links TRBV6-5 to TRBJ2-7, with D tentatively TRBD1 (5 bases). Germline loops: CDR1 MNHEY, CDR2 SVGAGI. Trimming cost V 4 bases and J 6 bases, with 16 bases left between them. This CDR3 has 14 amino acids. CDR3 bases: TGTGCCAGCAGTTCGACAGCCTCCGTTGCCGAGCAGTACTTC. As protein: CASSSTASVAEQYF.

This clone was seen a handful of times. This sequence joins TRBV18 and TRBJ1-5; D is unresolved. The length of the CDR3 is 12 residues. Germline V gene sequence: CDR1 KGHSH, CDR2 LQKENI. The V end lost 5 bases, the J end lost 2 bases, and 4 bases lay between the germline ends. CDR3 residues: CASSEGNQPQHF. CDR3 in DNA: TGTGCCAGCTCAGAGGGCAATCAGCCCCAGCATTTT.

This clone has a single count. J is TRBJ2-3 and V is TRBV27, with 8 positions matching TRBD1. From germline, CDR1 is MNHEY and CDR2 SMNVEV (reference sequence). Trimming cost V 7 bases and J 10 bases; bases outside gene matches: 13. The CDR3 spans 14 residues. CDR3 amino acids: CASTISSTGGAQYF. CDR3 coding DNA: TGTGCCAGCACCATATCGAGCACAGGGGGAGCGCAGTATTTT.

This clone was detected only once. The chain uses TRBV11-2 and TRBJ2-1; maybe TRBD2 (6 bases). There are 16 residues in the CDR3. Trimming left V 5 bases short and J 4 bases short, with 18 bases between. CDR1 is SGHAT and CDR2 is FQNNGV in the germline V gene. The CDR3 DNA reads TGTGCCAGCAGCCCGGAGGGTTTAGCGGATTACAATGAGCAGTTCTTC. As protein: CASSPEGLADYNEQFF. Full variable domain (outside the CDR3, taken from reference TRBV11-2 and TRBJ2-1): EAGVAQSPRYKIIEKRQSVAFWCNPISGHATLYWYQQILGQGPKLLIQFQNNGVVDDSQLPKDRFSAERLKGVDSTLKIQPAKLEDSAVYLCASSPEGLADYNEQFFGPGTRLTVL.

The gene calls are TRBV12-5 and TRBJ2-1; the D gene is possibly TRBD1 (6 bases). Trimming took 1 base from V and 4 from J, leaving 8 bases between them. The germline V gene encodes CDR1 LGHNT and CDR2 FRNRAP. This CDR3 has 14 amino acids. As DNA, the CDR3 is TGTGCTAGTGGTTTGGGGGGGCGATACAATGAGCAGTTCTTC. Its protein is CASGLGGRYNEQFF.